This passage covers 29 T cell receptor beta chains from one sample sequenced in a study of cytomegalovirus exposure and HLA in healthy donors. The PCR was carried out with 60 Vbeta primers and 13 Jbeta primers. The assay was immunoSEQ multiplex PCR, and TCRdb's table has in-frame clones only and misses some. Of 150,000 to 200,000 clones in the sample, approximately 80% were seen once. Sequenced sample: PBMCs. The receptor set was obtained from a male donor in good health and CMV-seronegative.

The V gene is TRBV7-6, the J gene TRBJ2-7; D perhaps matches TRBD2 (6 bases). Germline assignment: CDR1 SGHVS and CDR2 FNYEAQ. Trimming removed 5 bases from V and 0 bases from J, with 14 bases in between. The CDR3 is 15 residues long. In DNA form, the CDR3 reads TGTGCCAGCAGCACACGGTCCGGGGGCTCCTACGAGCAGTACTTC. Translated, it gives CASSTRSGGSYEQYF.

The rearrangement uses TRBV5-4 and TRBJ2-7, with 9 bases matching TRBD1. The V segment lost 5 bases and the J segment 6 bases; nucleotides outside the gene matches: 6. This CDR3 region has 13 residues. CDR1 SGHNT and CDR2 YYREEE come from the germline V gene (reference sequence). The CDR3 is CASSPGQGPEQYF. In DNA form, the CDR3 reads TGTGCCAGCAGTCCGGGACAGGGACCCGAGCAGTACTTC.

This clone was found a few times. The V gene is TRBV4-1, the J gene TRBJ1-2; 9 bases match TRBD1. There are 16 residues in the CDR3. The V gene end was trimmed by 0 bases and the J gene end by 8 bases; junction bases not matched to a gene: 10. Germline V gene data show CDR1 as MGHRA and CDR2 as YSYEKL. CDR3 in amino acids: CASSQDPTGGIWGYTF. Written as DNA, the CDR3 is TGCGCCAGCAGCCAAGACCCCACAGGGGGCATTTGGGGCTACACCTTC.

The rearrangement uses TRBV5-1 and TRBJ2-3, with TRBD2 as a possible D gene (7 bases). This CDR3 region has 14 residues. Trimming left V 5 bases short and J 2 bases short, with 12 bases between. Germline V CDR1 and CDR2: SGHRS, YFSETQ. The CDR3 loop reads CASRQGGDTDTQYF. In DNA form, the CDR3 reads TGCGCCAGCAGACAGGGAGGGGACACAGATACGCAGTATTTT.

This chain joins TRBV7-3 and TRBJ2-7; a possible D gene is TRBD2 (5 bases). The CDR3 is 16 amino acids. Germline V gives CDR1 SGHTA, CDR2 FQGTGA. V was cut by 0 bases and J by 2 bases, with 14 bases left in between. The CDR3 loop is CASSLTVALRPYEQYF. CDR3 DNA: TGTGCCAGCAGCTTAACGGTAGCGCTTCGTCCCTACGAGCAGTACTTC.

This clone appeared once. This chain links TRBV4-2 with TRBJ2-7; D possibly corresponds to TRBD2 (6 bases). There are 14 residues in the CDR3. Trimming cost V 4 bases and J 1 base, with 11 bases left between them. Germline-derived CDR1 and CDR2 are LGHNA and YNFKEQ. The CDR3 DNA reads TGTGCCAGCAGCCCCACTAGCACATCCTACGAGCAGTACTTC. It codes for CASSPTSTSYEQYF.

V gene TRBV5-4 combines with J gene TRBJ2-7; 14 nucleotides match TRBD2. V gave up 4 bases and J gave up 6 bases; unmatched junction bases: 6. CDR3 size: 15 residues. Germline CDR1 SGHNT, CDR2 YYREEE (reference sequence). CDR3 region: CASSPGTSGRGEQYF. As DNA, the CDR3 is TGTGCCAGCAGCCCCGGGACTAGCGGGAGAGGCGAGCAGTACTTC.

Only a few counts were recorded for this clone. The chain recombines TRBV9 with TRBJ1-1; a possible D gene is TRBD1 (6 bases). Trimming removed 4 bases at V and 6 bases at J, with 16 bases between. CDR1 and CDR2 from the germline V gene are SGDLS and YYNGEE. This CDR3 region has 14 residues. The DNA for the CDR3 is TGTGCCAGCAGCCCCAGACAGGACCCCCCTGAAGCTTTCTTT. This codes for CASSPRQDPPEAFF.

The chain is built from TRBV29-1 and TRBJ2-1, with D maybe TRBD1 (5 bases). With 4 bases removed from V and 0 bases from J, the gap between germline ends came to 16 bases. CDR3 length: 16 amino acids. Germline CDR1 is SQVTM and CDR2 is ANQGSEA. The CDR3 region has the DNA TGCAGCGTTGTCCAGGGTACGTTTTCCTCCTACAATGAGCAGTTCTTC. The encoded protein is CSVVQGTFSSYNEQFF.

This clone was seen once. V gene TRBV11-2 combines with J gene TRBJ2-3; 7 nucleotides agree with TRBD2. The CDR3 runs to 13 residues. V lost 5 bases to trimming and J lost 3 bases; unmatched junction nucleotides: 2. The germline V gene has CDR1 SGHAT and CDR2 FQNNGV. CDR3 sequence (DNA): TGTGCCAGCAGCCCACTAGCGACAGATACGCAGTATTTT. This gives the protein CASSPLATDTQYF.

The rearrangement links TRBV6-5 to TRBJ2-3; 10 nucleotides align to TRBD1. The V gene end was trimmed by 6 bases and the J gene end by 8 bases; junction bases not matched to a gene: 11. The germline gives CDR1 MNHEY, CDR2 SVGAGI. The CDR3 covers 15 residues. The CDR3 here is CASSRDRGGGGTQYF. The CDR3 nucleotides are TGTGCCAGCAGCCGGGACAGGGGCGGAGGAGGTACGCAGTATTTT.

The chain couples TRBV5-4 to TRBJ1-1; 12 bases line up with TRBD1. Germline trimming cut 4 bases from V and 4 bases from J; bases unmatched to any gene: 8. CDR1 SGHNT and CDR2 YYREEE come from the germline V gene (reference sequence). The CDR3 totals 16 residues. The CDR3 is CASSHGGQGAFTEAFF. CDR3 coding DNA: TGTGCCAGCAGCCACGGGGGACAGGGGGCGTTCACTGAAGCTTTCTTT.

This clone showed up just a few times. CDR3 amino acids: CASSFSGGSYNEQFF. The CDR3 DNA is TGTGCCAGCAGCTTTAGCGGCGGCTCCTACAATGAGCAGTTCTTC. The chain recombines TRBV11-2 with TRBJ2-1; D is perhaps TRBD2 (6 bases). The germline V gene encodes CDR1 SGHAT and CDR2 FQNNGV. The CDR3 is 15 residues long. The germline V and J ends were trimmed by 3 bases and 0 bases, with 9 bases remaining between them.

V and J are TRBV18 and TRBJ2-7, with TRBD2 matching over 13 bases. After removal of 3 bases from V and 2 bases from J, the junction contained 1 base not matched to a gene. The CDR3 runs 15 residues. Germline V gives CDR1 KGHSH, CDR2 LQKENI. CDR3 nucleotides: TGTGCCAGCTCACCCGGACTAGCGGGGGCCTACGAGCAGTACTTC. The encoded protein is CASSPGLAGAYEQYF.

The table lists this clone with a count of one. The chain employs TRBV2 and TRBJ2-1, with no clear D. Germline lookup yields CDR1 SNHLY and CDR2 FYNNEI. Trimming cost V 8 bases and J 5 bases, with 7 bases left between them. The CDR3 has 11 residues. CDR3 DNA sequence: TGTGCCAGCCTAGATAACAATGAGCAGTTCTTC. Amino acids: CASLDNNEQFF.

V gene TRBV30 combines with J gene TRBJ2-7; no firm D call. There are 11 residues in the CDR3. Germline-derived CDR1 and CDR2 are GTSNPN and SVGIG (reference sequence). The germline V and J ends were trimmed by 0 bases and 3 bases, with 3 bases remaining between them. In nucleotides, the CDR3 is TGTGCCTGGAGTGTACTCTACGAGCAGTACTTC. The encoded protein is CAWSVLYEQYF.

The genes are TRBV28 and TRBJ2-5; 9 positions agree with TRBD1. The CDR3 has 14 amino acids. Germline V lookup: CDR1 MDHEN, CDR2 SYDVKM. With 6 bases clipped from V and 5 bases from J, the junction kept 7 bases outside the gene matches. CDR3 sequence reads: CASSATGGDETQYF. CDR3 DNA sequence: TGTGCCAGCAGCGCTACAGGGGGCGACGAGACCCAGTACTTC.

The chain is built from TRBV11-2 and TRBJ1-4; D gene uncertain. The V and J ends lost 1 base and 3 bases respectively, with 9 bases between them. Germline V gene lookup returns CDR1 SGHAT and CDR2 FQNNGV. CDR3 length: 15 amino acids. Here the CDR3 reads CASSLGTRANEKLFF. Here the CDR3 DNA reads TGTGCCAGCAGCTTAGGAACTAGAGCTAATGAAAAACTGTTTTTT.

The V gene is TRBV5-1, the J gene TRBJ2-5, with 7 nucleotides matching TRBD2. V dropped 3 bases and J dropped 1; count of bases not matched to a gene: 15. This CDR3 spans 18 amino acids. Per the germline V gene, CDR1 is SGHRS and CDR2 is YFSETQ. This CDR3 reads CASSSRGGLAVSQETQYF. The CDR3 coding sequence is TGCGCCAGCAGCTCGCGGGGCGGGCTAGCGGTCTCCCAAGAGACCCAGTACTTC.

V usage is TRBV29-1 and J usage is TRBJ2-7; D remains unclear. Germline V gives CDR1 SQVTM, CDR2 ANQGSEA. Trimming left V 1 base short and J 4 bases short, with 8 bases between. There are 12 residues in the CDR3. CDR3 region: CSVEVGGYEQYF. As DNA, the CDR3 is TGCAGCGTTGAAGTCGGCGGTTACGAGCAGTACTTC.

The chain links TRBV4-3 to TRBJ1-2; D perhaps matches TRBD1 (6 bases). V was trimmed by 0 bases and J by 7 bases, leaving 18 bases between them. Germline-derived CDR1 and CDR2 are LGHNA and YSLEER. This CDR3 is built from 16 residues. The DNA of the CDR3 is TGCGCCAGCAGCCAAGATCCGGGGGGCAGGCCCCCTGGCTACACCTTC. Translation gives CASSQDPGGRPPGYTF.

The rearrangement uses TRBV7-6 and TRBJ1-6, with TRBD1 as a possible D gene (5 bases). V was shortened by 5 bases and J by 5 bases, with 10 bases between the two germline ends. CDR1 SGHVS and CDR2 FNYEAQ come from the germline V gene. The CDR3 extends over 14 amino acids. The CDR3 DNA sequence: TGTGCCAGCAGCCCTACAGGCGATAATTCACCCCTCCACTTT. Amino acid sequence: CASSPTGDNSPLHF.

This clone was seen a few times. Written as DNA, the CDR3 is TGTGCCAGCAGTTCAGAATCCTACAATGAGCAGTTCTTC. It translates to CASSSESYNEQFF. The chain is built from TRBV6-5 and TRBJ2-1; D remains unclear. Looked up from germline, CDR1 is MNHEY and CDR2 is SVGAGI. With 4 bases removed from V and 1 base from J, the gap between germline ends came to 5 bases. The CDR3 length is 13 residues.

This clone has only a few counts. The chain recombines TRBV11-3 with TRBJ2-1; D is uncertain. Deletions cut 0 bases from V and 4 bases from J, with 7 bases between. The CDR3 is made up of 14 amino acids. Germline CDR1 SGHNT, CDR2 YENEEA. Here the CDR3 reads CASSLDRGYNEQFF. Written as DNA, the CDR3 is TGTGCCAGCAGCTTAGATCGCGGATACAATGAGCAGTTCTTC.

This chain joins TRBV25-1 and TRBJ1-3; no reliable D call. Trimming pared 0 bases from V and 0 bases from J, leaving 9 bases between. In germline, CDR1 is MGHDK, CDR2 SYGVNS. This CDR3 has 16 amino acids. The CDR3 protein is CASSEYYSNSGNTIYF. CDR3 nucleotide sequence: TGTGCCAGCAGTGAATATTACAGTAACTCTGGAAACACCATATATTTT.

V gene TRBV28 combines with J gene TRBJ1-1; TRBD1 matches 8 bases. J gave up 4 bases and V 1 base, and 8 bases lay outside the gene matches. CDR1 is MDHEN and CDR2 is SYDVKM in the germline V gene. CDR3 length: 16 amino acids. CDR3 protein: CASSLLDRDEGTEAFF. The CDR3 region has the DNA TGTGCCAGCAGTTTATTGGACAGGGATGAGGGCACTGAAGCTTTCTTT.

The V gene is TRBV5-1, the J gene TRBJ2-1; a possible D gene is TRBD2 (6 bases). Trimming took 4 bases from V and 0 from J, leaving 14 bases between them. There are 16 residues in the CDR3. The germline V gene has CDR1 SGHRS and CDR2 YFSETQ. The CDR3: CASSPSGGSSYNEQFF. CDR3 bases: TGCGCCAGCAGCCCTTCTGGAGGGAGCTCCTACAATGAGCAGTTCTTC.

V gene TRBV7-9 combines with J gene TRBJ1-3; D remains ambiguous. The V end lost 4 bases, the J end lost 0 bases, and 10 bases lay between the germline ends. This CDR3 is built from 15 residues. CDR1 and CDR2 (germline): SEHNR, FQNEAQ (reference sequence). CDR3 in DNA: TGTGCCAGCAGCTCCCAGGCCACCTCTGGAAACACCATATATTTT. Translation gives CASSSQATSGNTIYF. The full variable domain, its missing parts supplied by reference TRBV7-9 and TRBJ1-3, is DTGVSQNPRHKITKRGQNVTFRCDPISEHNRLYWYRQTLGQGPEFLTYFQNEAQLEKSRLLSDRFSAERPKGSFSTLEIQRTEQGDSAMYLCASSSQATSGNTIYFGEGSWLTVV.

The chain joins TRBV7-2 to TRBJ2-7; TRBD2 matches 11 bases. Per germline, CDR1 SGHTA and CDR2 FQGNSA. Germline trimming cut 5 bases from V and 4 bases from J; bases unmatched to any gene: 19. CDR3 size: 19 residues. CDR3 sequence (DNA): TGTGCCAGCAGCCAGGCGGGTAGCGGGAGGGCCTTTGGAAAATACGAGCAGTACTTC. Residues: CASSQAGSGRAFGKYEQYF.